Presented here are 27 T cell receptor beta chains from one specimen sequenced in a study of blood T cell repertoires in COVID-19. This table comes from immunoSEQ multiplex PCR, and its TCRdb copy is limited to in-frame clones, with some not included. This table holds fewer than 300,000 clones, around 86% found once. The specimen was peripheral blood. All receptors derive from a man aged 45-65 years with COVID-19, enrolled during active disease.

This clone was found a few times. The J gene is TRBJ2-2, the V gene TRBV11-1, with TRBD1 matching over 7 bases. The germline V gene has CDR1 SGHAT and CDR2 FQDESV (reference sequence). Trimming took 5 bases from V and 7 from J; bases not matched to a gene: 7. This CDR3 comprises 14 residues. The CDR3 here is CASSRDRAGGELFF. CDR3 coding DNA: TGTGCCAGCAGCAGAGACAGGGCGGGCGGGGAGCTGTTTTTT.

The chain recombines TRBV25-1 with TRBJ1-1, with 7 bases lining up with TRBD1. The CDR3 is made up of 13 amino acids. V lost 3 bases to trimming and J lost 9 bases; unmatched junction nucleotides: 7. Germline loops: CDR1 MGHDK, CDR2 SYGVNS. The CDR3 spells CASSDRGTLKAFF. The CDR3 bases are TGTGCCAGCAGTGACAGGGGGACACTGAAAGCTTTCTTT.

This clone was observed at least ten times. V and J are TRBV27 and TRBJ2-7; the match to TRBD1 covers 7 bases. The CDR3 totals 14 residues. J lost 0 bases, V lost 8 bases, and 7 bases had no gene match. Germline lookup yields CDR1 MNHEY and CDR2 SMNVEV (reference sequence). CDR3 sequence: CASSGQESSYEQYF. CDR3 in DNA: TGTGCCAGCTCCGGACAGGAAAGCTCCTACGAGCAGTACTTC.

The chain employs TRBV19 and TRBJ2-3; weak D call: TRBD2 (5 bases). The V end was cut by 3 bases, the J end by 6 bases, with 13 bases between. The CDR3 covers 14 residues. From germline, CDR1 is LNHDA and CDR2 SQIVND (reference sequence). CDR3 bases: TGTGCCAGTAGTATCCGGGCCCCGGGGGATACGCAGTATTTT. It encodes CASSIRAPGDTQYF.

This chain links TRBV27 with TRBJ2-7; D is possibly TRBD1 (6 bases). Germline-derived CDR1 and CDR2 are MNHEY and SMNVEV (reference sequence). Trimming removed 5 bases from V and 4 bases from J, with 18 bases in between. This CDR3 comprises 15 residues. CDR3 in amino acids: CASSQSFSGVYEQYF. The CDR3 bases are TGTGCCAGCAGTCAAAGCTTTTCAGGGGTATACGAGCAGTACTTC.

Regarding this clone: At one boundary the junction diverges from the germline segment, which might be a read error. The chain links TRBV5-1 to TRBJ2-1, with TRBD2 matching over 9 bases. Germline CDR1 is SGHRS and CDR2 is YFSETQ. The CDR3 totals 15 residues. The CDR3 spells CASSLRLAAYNEQFF. CDR3 coding DNA: TGCGCTAGCAGCTTGCGACTAGCGGCCTACAATGAGCAGTTCTTC.

The J gene is TRBJ2-3, the V gene TRBV6-1; 12 nucleotides match TRBD2. The CDR3 covers 16 residues. Germline V gene lookup returns CDR1 MNHNS and CDR2 SASEGT. Unmatched junction bases numbered 3, after V lost 2 bases and J lost 3 bases. The CDR3 DNA reads TGTGCCAGCAGTGAAACTAGCGGGAGGTCAACAGATACGCAGTATTTT. Protein: CASSETSGRSTDTQYF.

CDR3 in DNA: TGTGCCAGCTCACAGACTAGCGGGGGGGCCGAGACCCAGTACTTC. It specifies CASSQTSGGAETQYF. The chain employs TRBV18 and TRBJ2-5, with 14 bases aligning to TRBD2. The CDR3 runs 15 residues. The V gene's germline CDR1 is KGHSH and CDR2 LQKENI. V lost 4 bases to trimming and J lost 5 bases; unmatched junction nucleotides: 3.

The chain joins TRBV7-9 to TRBJ1-5; 12 nucleotides agree with TRBD1. This CDR3 region has 17 residues. From germline, CDR1 is SEHNR and CDR2 FQNEAQ (reference sequence). The V and J ends lost 5 bases and 3 bases, in that order; junction bases with no gene match: 8. CDR3 in DNA: TGTGCCAGCAGCATTGGGACAGGGGGCCCCTTCAATCAGCCCCAGCATTTT. It translates to CASSIGTGGPFNQPQHF.

The rearrangement joins TRBV10-3 to TRBJ2-3; TRBD2 aligns across 8 bases. The CDR3 totals 15 residues. The J segment lost 2 bases and the V segment lost 5 bases, leaving 6 bases of the junction unmatched. The germline CDR1 and CDR2 sequences are ENHRY and SYGVKD. CDR3 DNA sequence: TGTGCCATCAGTTTTACTAGCGGTTTCACAGATACGCAGTATTTT. This translates into CAISFTSGFTDTQYF.

The rearrangement joins TRBV19 to TRBJ1-4; D uncertain. Germline V gene data show CDR1 as LNHDA and CDR2 as SQIVND (reference sequence). V lost 7 bases and J lost 1, with 13 bases in between. The CDR3 has 15 amino acids. The CDR3 region is CASNEYRRTNEKLFF. In DNA form, the CDR3 reads TGTGCCAGTAACGAGTACCGGAGAACTAATGAAAAACTGTTTTTT. The whole variable domain, remainder taken from reference TRBV19 and TRBJ1-4, is DGGITQSPKYLFRKEGQNVTLSCEQNLNHDAMYWYRQDPGQGLRLIYYSQIVNDFQKGDIAEGYSVSREKKESFPLTVTSAQKNPTAFYLCASNEYRRTNEKLFFGSGTQLSVL.

The chain links TRBV2 to TRBJ2-7, with D possibly matching TRBD2 (7 bases). Trimming left V 7 bases short and J 0 bases short, with 16 bases between. CDR1 and CDR2 (germline): SNHLY, FYNNEI. The CDR3 is 15 amino acids. The CDR3 reads CASNVGGTNSYEQYF. Here the CDR3 DNA reads TGTGCCAGCAATGTAGGGGGGACTAACTCCTACGAGCAGTACTTC.

This rearrangement joins TRBV5-4 to TRBJ1-2, with 9 bases fitting TRBD1. With V trimmed by 5 bases and J by 4 bases, 9 bases remained unmatched. In germline, CDR1 is SGHNT, CDR2 YYREEE (reference sequence). The CDR3 has 15 residues. CDR3 loop: CASRQGQGTLYGYTF. As DNA, the CDR3 is TGTGCCAGCAGACAGGGACAGGGAACCCTCTATGGCTACACCTTC. The entire variable domain, with the rest obtained from reference TRBV5-4 and TRBJ1-2, is as follows: ETGVTQSPTHLIKTRGQQVTLRCSSQSGHNTVSWYQQALGQGPQFIFQYYREEENGRGNFPPRFSGLQFPNYSSELNVNALELDDSALYLCASRQGQGTLYGYTFGSGTRLTVV.

The chain has TRBV11-2 and TRBJ2-7, with 10 bases aligning to TRBD1. Trimming cost V 5 bases and J 3 bases; bases outside gene matches: 10. Germline V lookup: CDR1 SGHAT, CDR2 FQNNGV. This CDR3 spans 16 amino acids. DNA for the CDR3: TGTGCCAGCAGCCCAATACCGGGACAGGGGTACTACGAGCAGTACTTC. This translates into CASSPIPGQGYYEQYF.

The gene calls are TRBV11-2 and TRBJ2-1; 10 nucleotides line up with TRBD2. Trimming at V came to 4 bases and at J to 7 bases, leaving 10 bases not matched to a gene. From germline, CDR1 is SGHAT and CDR2 FQNNGV. The CDR3 runs 16 residues. CDR3 amino acids: CASSSSGRAGGNEQFF. CDR3 DNA sequence: TGTGCCAGCAGCTCCAGCGGGAGGGCCGGCGGGAATGAGCAGTTCTTC.

This clone came up a few times. The V gene is TRBV3-1 (or the pseudogene TRBV3-2), the J gene TRBJ1-5; 7 positions agree with TRBD1. The CDR3 totals 13 residues. Germline assignment: CDR1 LGHDT and CDR2 YNNKEL (reference sequence). V lost 0 bases to trimming and J lost 10 bases; unmatched junction nucleotides: 3. CDR3 sequence: CASSQDEGAPQHF. CDR3 in DNA: TGTGCCAGCAGCCAAGATGAGGGGGCCCCCCAGCATTTT.

V is TRBV2 and J is TRBJ1-5; D remains unclear. This CDR3 comprises 14 residues. The germline gives CDR1 SNHLY, CDR2 FYNNEI. Trimming cost V 6 bases and J 4 bases, with 13 bases left between them. CDR3 amino acids: CASRENPVNQPQHF. In DNA, the CDR3 is TGTGCCAGCAGGGAGAATCCGGTTAATCAGCCCCAGCATTTT.

This clone has more than one count but fewer than ten. The J gene is TRBJ2-7, the V gene TRBV18, with 10 nucleotides matching TRBD1. From germline, CDR1 is KGHSH and CDR2 LQKENI. The length of the CDR3 is 14 residues. V was clipped by 6 bases and J by 6 bases; unmatched bases: 8. The CDR3 DNA follows: TGTGCCAGCTCGGAGGGACAGGGGTTTTTCGAGCAGTACTTC. It specifies CASSEGQGFFEQYF.

The V call is TRBV30, the J call TRBJ2-7; D gene uncertain. Trimming cost V 0 bases and J 0 bases, with 6 bases left between them. This CDR3 region has 13 residues. Looked up from germline, CDR1 is GTSNPN and CDR2 is SVGIG (reference sequence). CDR3 nucleotides: TGTGCCTGGAGTGTTGCGGCCTCCTACGAGCAGTACTTC. Its translation is CAWSVAASYEQYF.

The V gene is TRBV18, the J gene TRBJ2-3; perhaps TRBD1 as D (6 bases). The CDR3 loop spans 17 amino acids. Germline CDR1 is KGHSH and CDR2 is LQKENI. Trimming took off 1 base at V and 0 bases at J, with 14 bases between the two ends. CDR3 sequence reads: CASSPLPGQSSTDTQYF. The CDR3, as DNA: TGTGCCAGCTCACCACTTCCCGGACAGAGCAGCACAGATACGCAGTATTTT.

This clone was observed a single time. This chain uses TRBV18 with TRBJ1-5; 9 bases agree with TRBD1. Germline V gene lookup returns CDR1 KGHSH and CDR2 LQKENI. The CDR3 is 18 residues long. Losses at the gene ends were 2 bases for V and 0 bases for J; bases not matched to a gene: 8. CDR3: CASSPFWGQGYSNQPQHF. The CDR3 DNA reads TGTGCCAGCTCACCATTTTGGGGACAGGGCTATAGCAATCAGCCCCAGCATTTT.

The chain links TRBV19 to TRBJ2-7; 8 positions agree with TRBD1. Germline CDR1 and CDR2: LNHDA and SQIVND (reference sequence). Losses at the gene ends were 4 bases for V and 5 bases for J; bases not matched to a gene: 4. CDR3 length equals 13 residues. The CDR3, as DNA: TGTGCCAGTAGTAGTGGACAGGGCCACGAGCAGTACTTC. This gives the protein CASSSGQGHEQYF.

The chain joins TRBV30 to TRBJ1-4; D may be TRBD1 (5 bases). This CDR3 has 11 amino acids. Trimming removed 0 bases from V and 10 bases from J, with 6 bases in between. Germline V gives CDR1 GTSNPN, CDR2 SVGIG (reference sequence). CDR3 region: CAWSVGGKLFF. The CDR3, as DNA: TGTGCCTGGAGTGTCGGGGGAAAACTGTTTTTT.

For this clone: Other nucleotide sequences in the sample specify the same CDR3. Written as DNA, the CDR3 is TGTGCCTGGAGTGGGACAGCCTACGAGCAGTACTTC. The encoded protein is CAWSGTAYEQYF. The chain joins TRBV30 to TRBJ2-7; D is possibly TRBD1 (6 bases). Trimming took 1 base from V and 2 from J, leaving 6 bases between them. CDR1 GTSNPN and CDR2 SVGIG come from the germline V gene (reference sequence). CDR3 size: 12 residues.

This clone showed up just a few times. The CDR3 sequence is CAISAGDRKNTIYF. The CDR3 DNA follows: TGTGCCATCAGTGCGGGCGACAGGAAAAACACCATATATTTT. The V gene is TRBV10-3, the J gene TRBJ1-3; possibly TRBD1 for D (6 bases). Germline CDR1 and CDR2: ENHRY and SYGVKD. This CDR3 comprises 14 residues. Trimming removed 4 bases from V and 6 bases from J, with 13 bases in between.

The chain uses TRBV25-1 and TRBJ1-2, with 10 bases aligning to TRBD1. This CDR3 is 13 amino acids long. Germline assignment: CDR1 MGHDK and CDR2 SYGVNS. V gave up 4 bases and J gave up 8 bases; unmatched junction bases: 4. This CDR3 is CASSAGDRGGYTF. CDR3 DNA sequence: TGTGCCAGCAGTGCTGGGGACAGGGGCGGCTACACCTTC.

The chain joins TRBV6-6 to TRBJ1-4; unclear D gene. CDR1 is MNHNY, CDR2 SVGAGI, per germline (reference sequence). The germline V and J ends were trimmed by 4 bases and 3 bases, with 12 bases remaining between them. The length of the CDR3 is 15 residues. CDR3 in DNA: TGTGCCAGCAGTTTCAAAGAGGGCTCTAATGAAAAACTGTTTTTT. This gives the protein CASSFKEGSNEKLFF.